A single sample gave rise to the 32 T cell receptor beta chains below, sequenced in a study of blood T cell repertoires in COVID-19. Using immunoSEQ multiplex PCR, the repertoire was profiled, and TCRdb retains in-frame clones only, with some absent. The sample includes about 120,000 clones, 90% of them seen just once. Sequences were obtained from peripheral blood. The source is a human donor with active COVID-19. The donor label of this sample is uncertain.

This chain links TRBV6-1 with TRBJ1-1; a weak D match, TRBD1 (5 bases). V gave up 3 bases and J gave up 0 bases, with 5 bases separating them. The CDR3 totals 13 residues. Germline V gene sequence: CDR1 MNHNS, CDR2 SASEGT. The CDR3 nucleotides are TGTGCCAGCAGTGACAGGGTGAACACTGAAGCTTTCTTT. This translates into CASSDRVNTEAFF.

This chain's CDR3 is CASSITGGLETQYF. CDR3 nucleotide sequence: TGTGCCAGTAGTATTACAGGGGGCTTGGAGACCCAGTACTTC. The V and J genes are TRBV19 and TRBJ2-5; 9 nucleotides agree with TRBD1. Per the germline V gene, CDR1 is LNHDA and CDR2 is SQIVND (reference sequence). CDR3 length: 14 residues. Trimming cost V 3 bases and J 5 bases; bases outside gene matches: 4.

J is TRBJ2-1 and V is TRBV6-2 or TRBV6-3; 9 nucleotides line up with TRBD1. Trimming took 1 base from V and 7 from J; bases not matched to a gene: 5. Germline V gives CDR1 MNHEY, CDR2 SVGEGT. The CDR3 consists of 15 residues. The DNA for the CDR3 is TGTGCCAGCAGTTACTACAGGACAGGGGTAAATGAGCAGTTCTTC. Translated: CASSYYRTGVNEQFF.

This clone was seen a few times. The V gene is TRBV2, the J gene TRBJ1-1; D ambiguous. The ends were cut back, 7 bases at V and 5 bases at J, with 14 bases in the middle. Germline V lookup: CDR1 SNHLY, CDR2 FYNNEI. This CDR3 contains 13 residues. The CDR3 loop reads CASTDEGGTEAFF. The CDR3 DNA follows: TGTGCCAGCACTGACGAGGGAGGGACTGAAGCTTTCTTT.

The CDR3 DNA sequence: TGCGCCAGCAGCCAAGACAGGGTGGCGAGTGGCTACACCTTC. Its protein product is CASSQDRVASGYTF. The V and J genes are TRBV4-3 and TRBJ1-2; possible D gene TRBD1, 5 bases. Germline V lookup: CDR1 LGHNA, CDR2 YSLEER. Trimming took off 0 bases at V and 7 bases at J, with 12 bases between the two ends. This CDR3 has 14 residues.

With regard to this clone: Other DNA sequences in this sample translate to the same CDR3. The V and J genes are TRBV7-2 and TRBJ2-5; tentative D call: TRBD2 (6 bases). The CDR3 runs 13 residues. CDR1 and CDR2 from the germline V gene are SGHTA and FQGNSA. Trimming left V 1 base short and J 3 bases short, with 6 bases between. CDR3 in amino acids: CASSLGTKETQYF. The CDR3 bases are TGTGCCAGCAGCTTAGGGACTAAAGAGACCCAGTACTTC.

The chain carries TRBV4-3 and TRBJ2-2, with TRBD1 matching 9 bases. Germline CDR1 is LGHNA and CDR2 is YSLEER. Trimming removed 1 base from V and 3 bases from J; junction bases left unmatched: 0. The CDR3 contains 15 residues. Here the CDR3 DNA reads TGCGCCAGCAGCCAAGGGACAGGGGACACCGGGGAGCTGTTTTTT. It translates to CASSQGTGDTGELFF.

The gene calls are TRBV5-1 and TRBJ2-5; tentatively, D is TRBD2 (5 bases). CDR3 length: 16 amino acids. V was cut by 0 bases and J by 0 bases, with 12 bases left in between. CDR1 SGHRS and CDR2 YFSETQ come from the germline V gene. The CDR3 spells CASSLATGTYQETQYF. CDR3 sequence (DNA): TGCGCCAGCAGCTTGGCCACGGGAACTTACCAAGAGACCCAGTACTTC.

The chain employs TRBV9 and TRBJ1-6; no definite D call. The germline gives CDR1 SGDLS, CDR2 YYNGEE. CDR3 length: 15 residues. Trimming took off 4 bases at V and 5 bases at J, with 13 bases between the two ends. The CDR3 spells CASSRREPHNSPLHF. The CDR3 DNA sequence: TGTGCCAGCAGCCGCCGGGAACCACATAATTCACCCCTCCACTTT.

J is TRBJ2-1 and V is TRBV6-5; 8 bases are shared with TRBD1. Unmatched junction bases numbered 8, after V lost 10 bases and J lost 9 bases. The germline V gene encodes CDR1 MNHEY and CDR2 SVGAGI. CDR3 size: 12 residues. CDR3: CATDRGLGEQFF. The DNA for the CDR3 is TGTGCCACCGACAGGGGACTGGGTGAGCAGTTCTTC.

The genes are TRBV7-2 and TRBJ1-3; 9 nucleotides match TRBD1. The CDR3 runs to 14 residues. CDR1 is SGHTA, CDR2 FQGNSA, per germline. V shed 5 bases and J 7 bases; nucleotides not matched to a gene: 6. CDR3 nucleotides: TGTGCCAGCAGCCCCCGGACAGGGGCGAACACCATATATTTT. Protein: CASSPRTGANTIYF.

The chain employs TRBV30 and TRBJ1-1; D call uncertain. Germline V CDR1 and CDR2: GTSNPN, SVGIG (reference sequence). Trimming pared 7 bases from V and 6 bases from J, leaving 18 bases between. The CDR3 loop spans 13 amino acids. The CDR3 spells CASMRVFNAEAFF. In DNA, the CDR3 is TGTGCCTCCATGAGGGTATTTAACGCTGAAGCTTTCTTT.

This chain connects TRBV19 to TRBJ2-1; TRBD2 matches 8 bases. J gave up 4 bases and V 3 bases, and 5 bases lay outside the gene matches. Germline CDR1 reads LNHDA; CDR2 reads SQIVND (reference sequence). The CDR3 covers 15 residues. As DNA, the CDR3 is TGTGCCAGTAGTATTGAGCGGGGGCCGTACAATGAGCAGTTCTTC. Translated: CASSIERGPYNEQFF.

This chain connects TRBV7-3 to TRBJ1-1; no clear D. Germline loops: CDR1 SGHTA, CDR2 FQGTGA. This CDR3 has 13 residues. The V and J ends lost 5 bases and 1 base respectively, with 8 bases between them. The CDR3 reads CASSTTKNTEAFF. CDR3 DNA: TGTGCCAGCAGCACGACAAAGAACACTGAAGCTTTCTTT.

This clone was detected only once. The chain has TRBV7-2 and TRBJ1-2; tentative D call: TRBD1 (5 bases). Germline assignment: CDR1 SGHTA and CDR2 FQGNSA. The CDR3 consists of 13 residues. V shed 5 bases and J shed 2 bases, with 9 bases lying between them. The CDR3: CASSDRQNYGYTF. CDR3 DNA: TGTGCCAGCAGCGACAGACAGAACTATGGCTACACCTTC.

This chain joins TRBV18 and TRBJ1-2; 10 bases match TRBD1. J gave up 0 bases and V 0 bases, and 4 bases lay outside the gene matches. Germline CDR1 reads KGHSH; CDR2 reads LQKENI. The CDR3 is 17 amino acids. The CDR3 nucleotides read TGTGCCAGCTCACCACCTTGGACAGGGGGGACTAACTATGGCTACACCTTC. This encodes CASSPPWTGGTNYGYTF. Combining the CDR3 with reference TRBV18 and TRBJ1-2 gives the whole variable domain NAGVMQNPRHLVRRRGQEARLRCSPMKGHSHVYWYRQLPEEGLKFMVYLQKENIIDESGMPKERFSAEFPKEGPSILRIQQVVRGDSAAYFCASSPPWTGGTNYGYTFGSGTRLTVV.

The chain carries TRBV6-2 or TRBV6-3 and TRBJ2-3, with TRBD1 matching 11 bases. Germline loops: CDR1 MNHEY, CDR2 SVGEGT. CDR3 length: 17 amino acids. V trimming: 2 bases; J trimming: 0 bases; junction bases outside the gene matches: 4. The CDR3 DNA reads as TGTGCCAGCAGTTACGAACGGACAGGGGGCAGCACAGATACGCAGTATTTT. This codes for CASSYERTGGSTDTQYF.

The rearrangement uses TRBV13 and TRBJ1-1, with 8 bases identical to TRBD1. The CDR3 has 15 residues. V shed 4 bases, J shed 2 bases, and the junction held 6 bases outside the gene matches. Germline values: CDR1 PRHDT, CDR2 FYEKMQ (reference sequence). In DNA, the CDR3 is TGTGCCAGCAGCTCAAGACAGGGGAGCAACACTGAAGCTTTCTTT. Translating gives CASSSRQGSNTEAFF.

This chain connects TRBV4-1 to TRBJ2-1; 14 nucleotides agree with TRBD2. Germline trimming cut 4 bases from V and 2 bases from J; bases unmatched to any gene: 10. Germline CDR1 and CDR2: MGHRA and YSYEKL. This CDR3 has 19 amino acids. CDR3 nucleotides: TGCGCCAGCAGCCCCCTAGGACTAGCGGGGGGCGATACCTACAATGAGCAGTTCTTC. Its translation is CASSPLGLAGGDTYNEQFF.

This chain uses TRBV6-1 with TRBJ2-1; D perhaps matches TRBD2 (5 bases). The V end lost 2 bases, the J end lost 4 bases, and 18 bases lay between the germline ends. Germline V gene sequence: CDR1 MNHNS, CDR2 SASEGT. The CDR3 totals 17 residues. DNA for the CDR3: TGTGCCAGCAGTGAAAGGCCAGCCAGAACGGGATACAATGAGCAGTTCTTC. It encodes CASSERPARTGYNEQFF.

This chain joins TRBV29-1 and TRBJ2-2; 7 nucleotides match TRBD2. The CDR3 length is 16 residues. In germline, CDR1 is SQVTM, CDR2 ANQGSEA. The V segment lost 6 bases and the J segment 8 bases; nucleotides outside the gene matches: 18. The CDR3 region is CSVGSLAADLGGELFF. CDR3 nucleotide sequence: TGCAGCGTCGGTAGCCTAGCGGCGGATCTTGGGGGGGAGCTGTTTTTT.

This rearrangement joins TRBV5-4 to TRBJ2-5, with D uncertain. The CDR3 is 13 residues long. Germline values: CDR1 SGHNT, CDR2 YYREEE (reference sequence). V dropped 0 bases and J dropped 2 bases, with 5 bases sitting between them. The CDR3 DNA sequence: TGTGCCAGCAGCTTGGAACATCAAGAGACCCAGTACTTC. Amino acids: CASSLEHQETQYF.

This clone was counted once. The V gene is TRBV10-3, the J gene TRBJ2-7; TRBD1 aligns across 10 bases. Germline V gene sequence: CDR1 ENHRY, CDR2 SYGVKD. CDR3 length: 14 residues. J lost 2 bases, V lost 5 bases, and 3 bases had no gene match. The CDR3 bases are TGTGCCATCAGTCTCGGGACAGGGGCCTACGAGCAGTACTTC. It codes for CAISLGTGAYEQYF.

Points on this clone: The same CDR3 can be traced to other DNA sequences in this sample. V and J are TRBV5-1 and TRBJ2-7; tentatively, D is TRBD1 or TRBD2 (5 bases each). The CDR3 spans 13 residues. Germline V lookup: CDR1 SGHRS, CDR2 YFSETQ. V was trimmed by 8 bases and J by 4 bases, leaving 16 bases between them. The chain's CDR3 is CASSAAGRYEQYF. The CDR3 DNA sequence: TGCGCCAGTAGCGCGGCAGGGCGATACGAGCAGTACTTC.

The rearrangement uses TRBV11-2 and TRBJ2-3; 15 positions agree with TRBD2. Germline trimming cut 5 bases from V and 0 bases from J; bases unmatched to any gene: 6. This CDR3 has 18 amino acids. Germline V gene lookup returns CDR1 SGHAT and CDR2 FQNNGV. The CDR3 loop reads CASSAPGLAGGSTDTQYF. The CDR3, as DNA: TGTGCCAGCAGCGCACCGGGACTAGCGGGGGGTAGCACAGATACGCAGTATTTT.

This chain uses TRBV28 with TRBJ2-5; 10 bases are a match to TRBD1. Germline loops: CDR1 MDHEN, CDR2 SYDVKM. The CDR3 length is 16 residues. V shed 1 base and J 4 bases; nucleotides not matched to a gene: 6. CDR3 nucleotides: TGTGCCAGCAGTTTATCCGAGACAGGGGGCACAGAGACCCAGTACTTC. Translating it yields CASSLSETGGTETQYF.

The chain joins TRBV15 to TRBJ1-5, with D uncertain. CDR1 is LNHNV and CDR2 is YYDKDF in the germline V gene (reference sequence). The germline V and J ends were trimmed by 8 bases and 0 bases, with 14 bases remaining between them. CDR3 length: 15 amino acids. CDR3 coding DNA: TGTGCCACCGCGCGGGGAGCCCATAGCAATCAGCCCCAGCATTTT. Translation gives CATARGAHSNQPQHF.

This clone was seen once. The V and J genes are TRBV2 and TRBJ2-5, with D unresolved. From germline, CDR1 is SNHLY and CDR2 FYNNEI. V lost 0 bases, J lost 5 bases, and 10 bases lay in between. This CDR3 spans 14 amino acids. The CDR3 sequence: CASSEATIRETQYF. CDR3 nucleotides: TGTGCCAGCAGTGAAGCCACGATCAGGGAGACCCAGTACTTC.

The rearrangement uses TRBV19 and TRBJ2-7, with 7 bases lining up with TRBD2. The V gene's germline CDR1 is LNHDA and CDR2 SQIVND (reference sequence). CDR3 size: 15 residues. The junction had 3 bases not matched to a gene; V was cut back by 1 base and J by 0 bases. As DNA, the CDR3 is TGTGCCAGTAGTATAGGGGGCGGGAGCTCCTACGAGCAGTACTTC. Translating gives CASSIGGGSSYEQYF.

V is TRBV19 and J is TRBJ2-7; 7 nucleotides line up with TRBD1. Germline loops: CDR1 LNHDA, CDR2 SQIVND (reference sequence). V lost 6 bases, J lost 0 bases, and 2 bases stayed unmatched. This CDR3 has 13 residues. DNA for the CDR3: TGTGCCAGTAGGGGACAGCCCTCCTACGAGCAGTACTTC. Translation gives CASRGQPSYEQYF.

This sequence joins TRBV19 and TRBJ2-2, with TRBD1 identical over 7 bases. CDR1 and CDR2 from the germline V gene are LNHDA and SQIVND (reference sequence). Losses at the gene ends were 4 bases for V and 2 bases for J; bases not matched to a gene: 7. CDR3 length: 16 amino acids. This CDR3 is CASSNLGGLNTGELFF. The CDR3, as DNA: TGTGCCAGTAGTAACTTAGGGGGCCTAAACACCGGGGAGCTGTTTTTT.

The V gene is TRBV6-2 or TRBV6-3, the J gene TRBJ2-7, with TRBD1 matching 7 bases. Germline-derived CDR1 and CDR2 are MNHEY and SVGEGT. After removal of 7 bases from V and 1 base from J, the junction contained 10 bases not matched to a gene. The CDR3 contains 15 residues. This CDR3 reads CASNPDRASSYEQYF. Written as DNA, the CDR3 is TGTGCCAGCAACCCAGACAGGGCTTCTTCCTACGAGCAGTACTTC.